A selection of T cell receptor beta chains follows, all from one sample in a study of cytomegalovirus exposure and HLA in healthy donors. Generated by immunoSEQ multiplex PCR, the TCRdb table keeps only in-frame clones and is missing some. The sample consists of around 140,000 clones, approximately 10% of them appearing once. The specimen sequenced was PBMCs. The source of these receptors is a woman aged 40 to 55 in good health and CMV-seropositive. The CDR3 runs from the conserved cysteine through the conserved F or W. D genes are given only for firm matches. Clone size is shown for a subset of rows, as once, few, many or a class of expanded clone.

d_gene	v_gene	abundance	j_gene	CDR3nt	CDR3aa
TRBD2	TRBV15	-	TRBJ2-3	TGTGCCACCAGCGGGACTAGCTACCGCGCAGATACGCAGTATTTT	CATSGTSYRADTQYF
-	TRBV28	few	TRBJ2-1	TGTGCCAGCAGGTACAGGGAGAGCTCCTACAATGAGCAGTTCTTC	CASRYRESSYNEQFF
-	TRBV9	-	TRBJ1-1	TGTGCCAGCAGAAGACAGGCTGCATCCACTGAAGCTTTCTTT	CASRRQAASTEAFF
-	TRBV10-3	-	TRBJ1-5	TGTGCCATCAGTGAGTCGGACAGCAGTAGCAATCAGCCCCAGCATTTT	CAISESDSSSNQPQHF
TRBD1	TRBV5-5	-	TRBJ1-3	TGTGCCAGCAGCCGACTCACAGGGGCAGGAAACACCATATATTTT	CASSRLTGAGNTIYF
TRBD2	TRBV7-2	few	TRBJ2-7	TGTGCCAGCAGCTTAGGGGGACTAGCGGGGGTCAACGAGCAGTACTTC	CASSLGGLAGVNEQYF
TRBD1	TRBV7-2	few	TRBJ2-1	TGTGCCAGCAGTCGCCAGGGGGCCTCACCGTTCTTC	CASSRQGASPFF
TRBD2	TRBV7-8	few	TRBJ2-2	TGTGCCAGCAGCTTGAGGAGCGGGGGACCCACCGGGGAGCTGTTTTTT	CASSLRSGGPTGELFF
-	TRBV27	-	TRBJ1-1	TGTGCCAGCAGTTTATCGGGGAGAAGGTGGGGCACTGAAGCTTTCTTT	CASSLSGRRWGTEAFF
-	TRBV7-9	-	TRBJ2-7	TGTGCCAGCAGCTTAGACGGGGGATGGGGCGAGCAGTACTTC	CASSLDGGWGEQYF